A selection of T cell receptor beta chains follows, all from one sample in a study of CD8+ T cells in alopecia areata. Data came from immunoSEQ multiplex PCR; TCRdb stores just in-frame clones and leaves some out. The sample has approximately 210,000 clones; roughly 60% are singletons. The source material was CD4+ T cells sorted from blood, sampled at week 24, from a patient treated with tofacitinib. These receptors were taken from a human donor with alopecia areata. The CDR3 runs from the conserved cysteine through the conserved F or W. D genes are given only for firm matches. Clone size is shown for a subset of rows, as once, few, many or a class of expanded clone.

j_call clone_size v_call d_call cdr3_nt cdr3_aa
TRBJ1-5 NA TRBV7-2 NA TGTGCCAGCAGCTTTATAGCAGGTCAGCCCCAGCATTTT CASSFIAGQPQHF
TRBJ1-6 few TRBV6-1 NA TGTGCCAGCAGTGAAAGGGGCAGGAATTCACCCCTCCACTTT CASSERGRNSPLHF
TRBJ1-5 NA TRBV10-3 NA TGTGCCATCAGAGAAGAACAGGGACAGCCCCAGCATTTT CAIREEQGQPQHF
TRBJ1-2 NA TRBV29-1 NA TGCAGCGTTGAAGGGGGTACGACGGAAGGCTACACCTTC CSVEGGTTEGYTF
TRBJ2-7 NA TRBV4-3 NA TGCGCCAGCAGCCAAGAACTTGGACAGTCAGCGGGCGAGCAGTACTTC CASSQELGQSAGEQYF
TRBJ1-6 NA TRBV7-2 NA TGTGCCAGCAGCTTAGTCTCTGGATATAATTCACCCCTCCACTTT CASSLVSGYNSPLHF
TRBJ2-4 few TRBV9 NA TGTGCCAGCAGCGTAGGATCTGGGGCCAAAAACATTCAGTACTTC CASSVGSGAKNIQYF
TRBJ1-1 few TRBV7-9 TRBD1 TGTGCCAGCGGGCAGGGGGACATAGCTTTCTTT CASGQGDIAFF
TRBJ2-7 few TRBV5-1 TRBD1 TGCGCCAGCAGCCAGGGACAGGGGGCCTACGAGCAGTACTTC CASSQGQGAYEQYF
TRBJ1-1 NA TRBV11-2 TRBD1 TGTGCCAGCAGAGTGACAGGGGGGTACACTGAAGCTTTCTTT CASRVTGGYTEAFF
TRBJ1-4 many TRBV2 TRBD1 TGTGCCAGCAGCAGGGGACAGCGTGAAAAACTGTTTTTT CASSRGQREKLFF
TRBJ2-6 NA TRBV5-6 NA TGTGCCAGCTTTAGGGAAACTGGGGCCAACGTCCTGACTTTC CASFRETGANVLTF
TRBJ2-3 NA TRBV14 NA TGTGCCAGCAGCCAAGATCGGATTGGGGCAGATACGCAGTATTTT CASSQDRIGADTQYF
TRBJ2-7 NA TRBV2 NA TGTGCCAGCAGTGAGTCCGAGCAGTACTTC CASSESEQYF
TRBJ2-1 few TRBV18 TRBD2 TGTGCCAGCTCACCACCTGGCGGGGGGAAGTCCAATGAGCAGTTCTTC CASSPPGGGKSNEQFF
TRBJ2-1 few TRBV9 NA TGTGCCAGCAGCGCAAGAGAGTTGAGCTCCTACAATGAGCAGTTCTTC CASSARELSSYNEQFF
TRBJ1-1 few TRBV2 NA TGTGCCAGCTCGGGGGACCTGAACACTGAAGCTTTCTTT CASSGDLNTEAFF